Following are 5 T cell receptor beta chains from one sample sequenced in a study of blood T cells in healthy people across ages. It was with a sample-barcoded 5' primer and a J-beta primer mix that a second PCR of roughly 7 to 12 cycles was run. TCRdb reprocessed the 5' RACE reads with MiXCR, giving one entry per CDR3 protein. The table shows hundreds of thousands of distinct CDR3 sequences, with approximately 49% occurring only once. Specimen: blood. The receptors were gathered from a woman aged 55-69 years in good health.

V and J are TRBV20-1 and TRBJ2-4, with 14 bases lining up with TRBD2. This CDR3 region has 19 residues. Unmatched junction bases numbered 11, after V lost 3 bases and J lost 1 base. Germline V gene data show CDR1 as DFQATT and CDR2 as SNEGSKA (reference sequence). The CDR3 is CSASESRLAGGLAKNIQYF. In DNA form, the CDR3 reads TGCAGTGCTAGTGAATCGAGACTAGCGGGAGGGTTGGCCAAAAACATTCAGTACTTC.

The V call is TRBV29-1, the J call TRBJ1-1; D possibly corresponds to TRBD1 (6 bases). Germline V gene sequence: CDR1 SQVTM, CDR2 ANQGSEA. The CDR3 totals 13 residues. The V end lost 5 bases, the J end lost 10 bases, and 20 bases lay between the germline ends. CDR3 DNA sequence: TGCAGCGTTACCCCCTGGACAGCTTCAGGAGCTTTCTTT. This encodes CSVTPWTASGAFF.

The chain links TRBV7-9 to TRBJ2-4; 10 nucleotides align to TRBD1. The J call may be incorrect, as the DNA end agrees better with TRBJ2-7. The CDR3 spans 16 residues. Per germline, CDR1 SEHNR and CDR2 FQNEAQ (reference sequence). The CDR3 here is CASSRTGGALTYEQYF. Written as DNA, the CDR3 is TGTGCCAGCAGTAGGACAGGGGGTGCACTTACTTACGAGCAGTACTTC.

The chain combines TRBV5-1 with TRBJ1-6; TRBD1 might be the D (5 bases). Deletions cut 3 bases from V and 8 bases from J, with 15 bases between. CDR3 size: 15 residues. In germline, CDR1 is SGHRS, CDR2 YFSETQ. CDR3 protein: CASSWDGAIDSPLHF. Here the CDR3 DNA reads TGCGCCAGCAGCTGGGACGGGGCTATCGATTCACCCCTCCACTTT.

This clonotype turned up a few times. The chain combines TRBV20-1 with TRBJ2-7; no clear D. Gene TRBJ2-5 matches the end of the DNA better, so the J call may be wrong. Germline CDR1 and CDR2: DFQATT and SNEGSKA (reference sequence). This CDR3 is built from 11 residues. DNA for the CDR3: TGCAGTGCTCACCCGTCCGCGACCCAGTACTTC. It encodes CSAHPSATQYF.